These 21 T cell receptor beta chains originate from one sample sequenced in a study of blood T cell repertoires in COVID-19. Measured with immunoSEQ multiplex PCR; TCRdb has only the in-frame clones, and not every one. The sample lists under 250,000 clones; about 84% were seen once. The sequencing sample was made of peripheral blood. The receptor source for this set is a woman aged 80 or over with COVID-19, enrolled during active disease.

The V and J genes are TRBV3-1 (or the pseudogene TRBV3-2) and TRBJ2-5; tentatively, D is TRBD1 (6 bases). CDR3 length equals 13 residues. V was trimmed by 4 bases and J by 5 bases, leaving 11 bases between them. The germline V gene has CDR1 LGHDT and CDR2 YNNKEL (reference sequence). CDR3 sequence (DNA): TGTGCCAGCAGCCGACTCACAGGGGAGACCCAGTACTTC. Residues: CASSRLTGETQYF.

The rearrangement joins TRBV5-5 to TRBJ2-1; D may be TRBD2 (6 bases). There are 13 residues in the CDR3. CDR1 is SGHKS, CDR2 YYEKEE, per germline (reference sequence). V was pared by 0 bases and J by 6 bases, with 7 bases between. The CDR3 DNA reads as TGTGCCAGCAGCTTGGAGCGGGTCAATGAGCAGTTCTTC. Residues: CASSLERVNEQFF.

The V gene is TRBV15, the J gene TRBJ2-7; D is unclear. Germline V gene sequence: CDR1 LNHNV, CDR2 YYDKDF (reference sequence). The CDR3 covers 12 residues. V shed 0 bases and J shed 4 bases, with 4 bases lying between them. The CDR3: CATSRDRYEQYF. In DNA, the CDR3 is TGTGCCACCAGCAGAGATCGGTACGAGCAGTACTTC.

The V call is TRBV4-1, the J call TRBJ1-6; TRBD1 agrees at 7 bases. The trim removed 5 bases at V and 0 bases at J, leaving 7 bases unmatched. Germline values: CDR1 MGHRA, CDR2 YSYEKL. The CDR3 has 17 amino acids. As DNA, the CDR3 is TGCGCCAGCAGCAAACAGGGGATGAGCTCCTATAATTCACCCCTCCACTTT. Its translation: CASSKQGMSSYNSPLHF.

This clone appeared once. V and J are TRBV28 and TRBJ2-7; no definite D call. V gave up 6 bases and J gave up 5 bases, with 8 bases separating them. The CDR3 totals 11 residues. Germline CDR1 MDHEN, CDR2 SYDVKM. Written as DNA, the CDR3 is TGTGCCAGCAGCCCTAAGAACGAGCAGTACTTC. This encodes CASSPKNEQYF.

The rearrangement joins TRBV28 to TRBJ1-1, with D tentatively TRBD1 (5 bases). Per the germline V gene, CDR1 is MDHEN and CDR2 is SYDVKM. With 5 bases removed from V and 4 bases from J, the gap between germline ends came to 11 bases. The CDR3 is made up of 13 amino acids. CDR3 amino acids: CASSAGGGTEAFF. Here the CDR3 DNA reads TGTGCCAGCAGTGCCGGGGGGGGCACTGAAGCTTTCTTT. Full variable domain (missing parts from reference TRBV28 and TRBJ1-1): DVKVTQSSRYLVKRTGEKVFLECVQDMDHENMFWYRQDPGLGLRLIYFSYDVKMKEKGDIPEGYSVSREKKERFSLILESASTNQTSMYLCASSAGGGTEAFFGQGTRLTVV.

On this clone itself: Other DNA sequences in the same sample also yield this CDR3. This chain joins TRBV3-1 (or the pseudogene TRBV3-2) and TRBJ1-5, with D hard to call. Deletions cut 0 bases from V and 5 bases from J, with 5 bases between. This CDR3 contains 13 residues. Looked up from germline, CDR1 is LGHDT and CDR2 is YNNKEL (reference sequence). CDR3 amino acids: CASSQDRDQPQHF. The CDR3 region has the DNA TGTGCCAGCAGCCAAGATAGAGATCAGCCCCAGCATTTT.

This clone was counted once. The chain joins TRBV6-5 to TRBJ2-1, with a possible D match to TRBD1 (6 bases). Germline CDR1 and CDR2: MNHEY and SVGAGI. V was clipped by 2 bases and J by 10 bases, with 15 bases between them. The length of the CDR3 is 14 residues. The CDR3 reads CASSYDRDRTEQFF. The CDR3 nucleotides are TGTGCCAGCAGTTACGATAGAGACAGGACGGAGCAGTTCTTC.

The chain carries TRBV3-1 (or the pseudogene TRBV3-2) and TRBJ2-5; 9 bases are a match to TRBD2. The ends lost 0 bases at V and 5 bases at J; junction bases unmatched: 13. The CDR3 length is 18 residues. Germline V gene lookup returns CDR1 LGHDT and CDR2 YNNKEL (reference sequence). Here the CDR3 reads CASSQDLSRAGGPETQYF. The CDR3 nucleotides read TGTGCCAGCAGCCAAGATCTTTCAAGGGCGGGGGGGCCGGAGACCCAGTACTTC.

The chain recombines TRBV7-8 with TRBJ1-3; D is possibly TRBD1 (6 bases). The CDR3 has 15 amino acids. V was clipped by 1 base and J by 3 bases, with 10 bases between them. The V gene's germline CDR1 is SGHVS and CDR2 FQNEAQ. CDR3 amino acids: CASSLVAQGGNTIYF. As DNA, the CDR3 is TGTGCCAGCAGCTTAGTAGCACAGGGTGGAAACACCATATATTTT.

The chain uses TRBV5-4 and TRBJ2-2, with no clear D. The germline V gene has CDR1 SGHNT and CDR2 YYREEE (reference sequence). The ends were cut back, 0 bases at V and 1 base at J, with 10 bases in the middle. This CDR3 has 16 amino acids. This CDR3 reads CASSLGSPMNTGELFF. In DNA form, the CDR3 reads TGTGCCAGCAGCTTGGGCAGTCCGATGAACACCGGGGAGCTGTTTTTT.

This chain connects TRBV3-1 (or the pseudogene TRBV3-2) to TRBJ1-1; tentative D call: TRBD1 (5 bases). V was clipped by 0 bases and J by 5 bases, with 10 bases between them. This CDR3 region has 14 residues. Germline values: CDR1 LGHDT, CDR2 YNNKEL (reference sequence). The chain's CDR3 is CASSQDWGLTEAFF. The CDR3 region has the DNA TGTGCCAGCAGCCAAGATTGGGGACTGACTGAAGCTTTCTTT.

V is TRBV5-4 and J is TRBJ1-2; D gene unclear. Germline V gives CDR1 SGHNT, CDR2 YYREEE (reference sequence). CDR3 length equals 13 residues. V dropped 2 bases and J dropped 8 bases, with 13 bases sitting between them. CDR3 loop: CASSFQKTKGYTF. CDR3 sequence (DNA): TGTGCCAGCAGCTTCCAGAAGACAAAGGGCTACACCTTC.

V and J are TRBV5-1 and TRBJ1-1; D remains ambiguous. V dropped 4 bases and J dropped 0 bases, with 10 bases sitting between them. In germline, CDR1 is SGHRS, CDR2 YFSETQ. There are 14 residues in the CDR3. For the CDR3, the DNA is TGCGCCAGCAGCCCTCGAGAGGTGAACACTGAAGCTTTCTTT. Translation: CASSPREVNTEAFF.

The chain employs TRBV3-1 (or the pseudogene TRBV3-2) and TRBJ1-4; 8 nucleotides line up with TRBD1. The CDR3 length is 15 residues. The V and J ends lost 4 bases and 1 base, in that order; junction bases with no gene match: 2. Per the germline V gene, CDR1 is LGHDT and CDR2 is YNNKEL (reference sequence). CDR3 amino acids: CASSRDRGTNEKLFF. Here the CDR3 DNA reads TGTGCCAGCAGCCGAGACAGGGGAACTAATGAAAAACTGTTTTTT.

V usage is TRBV7-9 and J usage is TRBJ2-3; D gene ambiguous. Trimming shortened V by 2 bases and J by 3 bases, and 12 bases separated the two germline ends. The CDR3 is made up of 15 amino acids. The germline V gene has CDR1 SEHNR and CDR2 FQNEAQ (reference sequence). The CDR3 DNA reads as TGTGCCAGCAGCTTAACCCCGCGTTCAACAGATACGCAGTATTTT. Its translation is CASSLTPRSTDTQYF.

In DNA form, the CDR3 reads TGTGCCAGCAGCGCGGACCTGACGTCAGGGGAAGCTTTCTTT. It is translated as CASSADLTSGEAFF. The rearrangement links TRBV6-5 to TRBJ1-1; tentatively, D is TRBD1 (5 bases). Between the trimmed V and J ends, which lost 6 bases and 8 bases, there was a span of 19 bases. The CDR3 extends over 14 amino acids. From germline, CDR1 is MNHEY and CDR2 SVGAGI.

The rearrangement links TRBV27 to TRBJ1-1; no reliable D call. Per germline, CDR1 MNHEY and CDR2 SMNVEV (reference sequence). The CDR3 has 15 amino acids. The ends were cut back, 5 bases at V and 4 bases at J, with 17 bases in the middle. The CDR3 nucleotides are TGTGCCAGCAGTCCCCTCCTCGGGGTTCCCACTGAAGCTTTCTTT. Encoded protein: CASSPLLGVPTEAFF.

The chain uses TRBV20-1 and TRBJ1-6; D call uncertain. Germline-derived CDR1 and CDR2 are DFQATT and SNEGSKA (reference sequence). The CDR3 is 14 amino acids. The V and J ends lost 3 bases and 6 bases respectively, with 12 bases between them. The CDR3 sequence: CSASSGRANSPLHF. The CDR3, as DNA: TGCAGTGCTAGTTCGGGTCGTGCTAATTCACCCCTCCACTTT.

The rearrangement links TRBV28 to TRBJ1-6; 8 nucleotides agree with TRBD1. There are 18 residues in the CDR3. J lost 2 bases, V lost 6 bases, and 12 bases had no gene match. CDR1 and CDR2 from the germline V gene are MDHEN and SYDVKM. The CDR3 is CASRGRAGGITYNSPLHF. CDR3 DNA: TGTGCCAGCAGAGGGAGGGCAGGGGGCATCACCTATAATTCACCCCTCCACTTT.

This clone was counted once. This chain joins TRBV3-1 (or the pseudogene TRBV3-2) and TRBJ1-1; 8 positions agree with TRBD1. Losses at the gene ends were 0 bases for V and 0 bases for J; bases not matched to a gene: 15. The CDR3 consists of 20 residues. CDR1 is LGHDT and CDR2 is YNNKEL in the germline V gene (reference sequence). This chain's CDR3 is CASSQDSDTDRVTMNTEAFF. CDR3 in DNA: TGTGCCAGCAGCCAAGACTCCGATACGGACAGGGTCACTATGAACACTGAAGCTTTCTTT.